The clone carrying this TCR beta chain was recorded only once. This record belongs to a study of blood T cell repertoires in COVID-19. How the authors handled the data: Using reference gene primer amplification, nucleated cell counts were estimated. Data came from immunoSEQ multiplex PCR; TCRdb stores just in-frame clones and leaves some out. Clone size and V and J calls were adopted from that table, with D and trimming inferred from the DNA. The sample lists 250,000 or so clones, approximately 84% occurring once. The CDR3 extends over 15 amino acids. The germline V and J ends were trimmed by 0 bases and 0 bases, with 6 bases remaining between them. Germline-derived CDR1 and CDR2 are SGHTA and FQGNSA.

The specimen sequenced was peripheral blood. The rearrangement links TRBV7-2 to TRBJ2-1; D gene ambiguous. The clonotype originates from a man aged 45-65 years with acute or convalescent COVID-19. The CDR3 loop is CASSLAVSSYNEQFF. The CDR3, as DNA: TGTGCCAGCAGCTTAGCGGTGAGCTCCTACAATGAGCAGTTCTTC.